Below, 23 T cell receptor beta chains from the same sample are listed, as sequenced in a study of CD4+ T cells in melanoma. The protocol was immunoSEQ multiplex PCR, while the TCRdb copy is restricted to in-frame clones and leaves out a portion. Of around 130,000 clones in the sample, approximately 91% were seen once. The receptors derive from a human donor with melanoma.

V is TRBV29-1 and J is TRBJ2-6; D not resolved. The CDR3 is 12 residues long. Germline V gene lookup returns CDR1 SQVTM and CDR2 ANQGSEA. V shed 5 bases and J shed 1 base, with 3 bases lying between them. This chain's CDR3 is CSVRSGANVLTF. Written as DNA, the CDR3 is TGCAGCGTTCGGTCTGGGGCCAACGTCCTGACTTTC.

The chain combines TRBV19 with TRBJ2-1; D uncertain. V lost 5 bases, J lost 0 bases, and 11 bases lay in between. CDR3 length: 15 amino acids. Germline CDR1 and CDR2: LNHDA and SQIVND (reference sequence). For the CDR3, the DNA is TGTGCCAGTAGTTTGGGCCCTCCCTCCTACAATGAGCAGTTCTTC. Translated: CASSLGPPSYNEQFF.

Note on this clone: The sample contains more than one DNA sequence encoding this CDR3. This rearrangement joins TRBV7-9 to TRBJ1-2; D not resolved. Germline V gene data show CDR1 as SEHNR and CDR2 as FQNEAQ (reference sequence). CDR3 size: 14 residues. Trimming stripped 1 base from V and 1 base from J, with 7 bases between. CDR3 protein: CASSLVGVNYGYTF. The CDR3 DNA sequence: TGTGCCAGCAGCTTAGTTGGGGTTAACTATGGCTACACCTTC.

This chain links TRBV9 with TRBJ1-1; 9 bases fit TRBD1. Trimming at V came to 4 bases and at J to 3 bases, leaving 10 bases not matched to a gene. The CDR3 loop spans 16 amino acids. Looked up from germline, CDR1 is SGDLS and CDR2 is YYNGEE. The CDR3: CASSIGTGSLYTEAFF. In DNA, the CDR3 is TGTGCCAGCAGCATCGGGACAGGGTCCTTGTACACTGAAGCTTTCTTT. The full variable domain, in which reference TRBV9 and TRBJ1-1 provide the parts outside the CDR3, is DSGVTQTPKHLITATGQRVTLRCSPRSGDLSVYWYQQSLDQGLQFLIQYYNGEERAKGNILERFSAQQFPDLHSELNLSSLELGDSALYFCASSIGTGSLYTEAFFGQGTRLTVV.

The J gene is TRBJ2-7, the V gene TRBV6-1, with a possible D match to TRBD2 (5 bases). The CDR3 has 15 amino acids. The germline V gene has CDR1 MNHNS and CDR2 SASEGT. Trimming took off 2 bases at V and 0 bases at J, with 11 bases between the two ends. CDR3 sequence: CASSESRRPSYEQYF. The DNA for the CDR3 is TGTGCCAGCAGTGAATCGCGGAGGCCCTCCTACGAGCAGTACTTC.

This sequence joins TRBV5-4 and TRBJ2-1; D is perhaps TRBD2 (6 bases). V shed 4 bases and J shed 8 bases, with 16 bases lying between them. The CDR3 runs 14 residues. Germline CDR1 SGHNT, CDR2 YYREEE (reference sequence). As DNA, the CDR3 is TGTGCCAGCAGCATGGGAGGACGGATCGATGAGCAGTTCTTC. Its protein product is CASSMGGRIDEQFF.

The genes are TRBV5-8 and TRBJ1-6, with D uncertain. This CDR3 comprises 15 residues. V dropped 1 base and J dropped 2 bases, with 7 bases sitting between them. Germline values: CDR1 SGHTS, CDR2 YDEGEE. CDR3 residues: CASSLSGTYNSPLHF. DNA of the CDR3: TGTGCCAGCAGCTTGTCAGGCACCTATAATTCACCCCTCCACTTT. The whole variable domain, filled in from reference TRBV5-8 and TRBJ1-6, reads EAGVTQSPTHLIKTRGQQATLRCSPISGHTSVYWYQQALGLGLQFLLWYDEGEERNRGNFPPRFSGRQFPNYSSELNVNALELEDSALYLCASSLSGTYNSPLHFGNGTRLTVT.

V and J are TRBV4-1 and TRBJ2-7; a weak D match, TRBD2 (5 bases). The V end was cut by 3 bases, the J end by 5 bases, with 14 bases between. This CDR3 region has 14 residues. In germline, CDR1 is MGHRA, CDR2 YSYEKL. CDR3 sequence: CASSQIAGLDEQYF. DNA of the CDR3: TGCGCCAGCAGCCAGATCGCGGGTTTGGACGAGCAGTACTTC.

The chain has TRBV2 and TRBJ2-5, with unresolved D. Germline V CDR1 and CDR2: SNHLY, FYNNEI. V lost 5 bases, J lost 4 bases, and 8 bases lay in between. The CDR3 has 12 amino acids. In DNA, the CDR3 is TGTGCCAGCAGTTCGGAGCGAGAGACCCAGTACTTC. The encoded protein is CASSSERETQYF.

The chain employs TRBV18 and TRBJ2-7, with unresolved D. The CDR3 is 15 residues long. Trimming shortened V by 3 bases and J by 2 bases, and 14 bases separated the two germline ends. CDR1 is KGHSH, CDR2 LQKENI, per germline. The CDR3 DNA sequence: TGTGCCAGCTCACCGCGACATAGCATGCCCTACGAGCAGTACTTC. Protein product: CASSPRHSMPYEQYF.

The V and J genes are TRBV5-4 and TRBJ1-1, with 11 bases identical to TRBD1. The V segment lost 4 bases and the J segment 0 bases; nucleotides outside the gene matches: 8. The CDR3 is 17 amino acids. Germline CDR1 SGHNT, CDR2 YYREEE (reference sequence). The CDR3 DNA follows: TGTGCCAGCAGCCCAAGGACAGGGGGCTCTTTGAACACTGAAGCTTTCTTT. It yields the protein CASSPRTGGSLNTEAFF.

The rearrangement links TRBV5-6 to TRBJ1-2; D remains ambiguous. CDR1 and CDR2 from the germline V gene are SGHDT and YYEEEE. Trimming pared 4 bases from V and 0 bases from J, leaving 10 bases between. The CDR3 runs 14 residues. In nucleotides, the CDR3 is TGTGCCAGCAGCCCCCCCGGTACTAACTATGGCTACACCTTC. It is translated as CASSPPGTNYGYTF.

The chain links TRBV16 to TRBJ1-2, with 8 bases lining up with TRBD1. The CDR3 extends over 17 amino acids. Trimming removed 4 bases from V and 0 bases from J; junction bases left unmatched: 10. The germline gives CDR1 KGHSY, CDR2 FQNENV. The CDR3 sequence is CASSRARGTGTNYGYTF. The DNA of the CDR3 is TGTGCCAGCAGCCGAGCTAGGGGGACAGGCACTAACTATGGCTACACCTTC.

This rearrangement joins TRBV2 to TRBJ1-1; D gene uncertain. The V and J ends lost 7 bases and 3 bases respectively, with 12 bases between them. The CDR3 loop spans 13 amino acids. Germline lookup yields CDR1 SNHLY and CDR2 FYNNEI. The DNA of the CDR3 is TGTGCCAGCACCGGGTCTCGGGACACTGAAGCTTTCTTT. Translation: CASTGSRDTEAFF.

The chain is built from TRBV18 and TRBJ2-2; perhaps TRBD2 as D (5 bases). The germline V gene encodes CDR1 KGHSH and CDR2 LQKENI. This CDR3 spans 18 amino acids. V was cut by 1 base and J by 6 bases, with 21 bases left in between. The CDR3 DNA sequence: TGTGCCAGCTCACCACGAGTGGTCCTCCCGGGGTCCGCCGGGGAGCTGTTTTTT. As protein: CASSPRVVLPGSAGELFF.

The CDR3 region is CAWTVTSTDTQYF. CDR3 coding DNA: TGTGCCTGGACAGTTACTAGCACAGATACGCAGTATTTT. V and J are TRBV30 and TRBJ2-3; D gene ambiguous. Germline V gives CDR1 GTSNPN, CDR2 SVGIG (reference sequence). The germline V and J ends were trimmed by 4 bases and 0 bases, with 8 bases remaining between them. The CDR3 is 13 residues long.

This chain uses TRBV4-1 with TRBJ2-5, with 7 nucleotides matching TRBD2. From germline, CDR1 is MGHRA and CDR2 YSYEKL. J was trimmed by 4 bases and V by 3 bases; bases with no gene match: 11. The CDR3 length is 16 residues. CDR3 in amino acids: CASSQGGGSLVETQYF. CDR3 in DNA: TGCGCCAGCAGCCAGGGGGGGGGAAGCCTCGTAGAGACCCAGTACTTC.

V is TRBV5-1 and J is TRBJ2-3; TRBD1 is a possible D gene (7 bases). Germline assignment: CDR1 SGHRS and CDR2 YFSETQ. V was pared by 7 bases and J by 3 bases, with 15 bases between. The CDR3 contains 14 residues. The CDR3 spells CASVEGGQTDTQYF. CDR3 in DNA: TGCGCCAGCGTAGAGGGGGGACAGACAGATACGCAGTATTTT.

In its sample, this clone was seen once. The sample has other DNA sequences that encode this CDR3 too. The V call is TRBV5-1, the J call TRBJ2-7; 8 positions agree with TRBD1. The J segment lost 3 bases and the V segment lost 3 bases, leaving 8 bases of the junction unmatched. The germline V gene encodes CDR1 SGHRS and CDR2 YFSETQ. CDR3 size: 15 residues. The CDR3 DNA follows: TGCGCCAGCAGCTCAGGACAGGGAGGTGGCTACGAGCAGTACTTC. This codes for CASSSGQGGGYEQYF.

The chain employs TRBV7-8 and TRBJ2-4; TRBD1 matches at 9 bases. The V segment lost 1 base and the J segment 5 bases; nucleotides outside the gene matches: 6. Germline-derived CDR1 and CDR2 are SGHVS and FQNEAQ. The CDR3 contains 16 residues. The CDR3 spells CASSLGRDRVQNIQYF. DNA for the CDR3: TGTGCCAGCAGCTTAGGCCGGGACAGGGTCCAAAACATTCAGTACTTC.

This clone was observed once. This chain uses TRBV19 with TRBJ2-3, with D possibly matching TRBD1 (6 bases). Trimming pared 7 bases from V and 2 bases from J, leaving 10 bases between. CDR1 and CDR2 from the germline V gene are LNHDA and SQIVND (reference sequence). The CDR3 loop spans 13 amino acids. The CDR3 here is CASTRGDTDTQYF. Here the CDR3 DNA reads TGTGCCAGTACCAGGGGTGACACAGATACGCAGTATTTT.

V usage is TRBV5-5 and J usage is TRBJ1-5; TRBD1 agrees at 10 bases. The germline CDR1 and CDR2 sequences are SGHKS and YYEKEE (reference sequence). Trimming cost V 4 bases and J 11 bases; bases outside gene matches: 12. The CDR3 totals 15 residues. CDR3 loop: CASSGQGTGEQAQHF. In nucleotides, the CDR3 is TGTGCCAGCAGCGGCCAGGGGACAGGGGAACAGGCCCAGCATTTT.

The rearrangement links TRBV6-1 to TRBJ1-1; D perhaps matches TRBD1 (6 bases). From germline, CDR1 is MNHNS and CDR2 SASEGT. The V end lost 5 bases, the J end lost 3 bases, and 13 bases lay between the germline ends. This CDR3 spans 14 amino acids. CDR3 sequence: CASSLSRGYTEAFF. The CDR3 DNA follows: TGTGCCAGCAGTCTAAGCAGGGGTTACACTGAAGCTTTCTTT.